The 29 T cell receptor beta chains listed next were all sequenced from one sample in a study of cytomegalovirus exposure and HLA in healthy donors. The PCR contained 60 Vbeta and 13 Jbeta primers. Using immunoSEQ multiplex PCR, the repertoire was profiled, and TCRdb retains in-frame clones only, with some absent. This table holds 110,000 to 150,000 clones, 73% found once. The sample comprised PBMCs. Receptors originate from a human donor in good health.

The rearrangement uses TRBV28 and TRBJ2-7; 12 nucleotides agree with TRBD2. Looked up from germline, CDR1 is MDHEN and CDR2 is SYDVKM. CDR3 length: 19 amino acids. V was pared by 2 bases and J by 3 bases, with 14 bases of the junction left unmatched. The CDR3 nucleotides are TGTGCCAGCAGTTTAGTGCCGACTAGCGGGAGATGGGGTTTCTACGAGCAGTACTTC. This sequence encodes CASSLVPTSGRWGFYEQYF.

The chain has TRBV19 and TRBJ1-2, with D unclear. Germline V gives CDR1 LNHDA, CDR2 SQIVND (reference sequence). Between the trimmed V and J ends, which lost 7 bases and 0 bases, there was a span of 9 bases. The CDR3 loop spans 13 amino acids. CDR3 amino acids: CASTVGANYGYTF. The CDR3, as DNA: TGTGCCAGTACAGTAGGAGCTAACTATGGCTACACCTTC.

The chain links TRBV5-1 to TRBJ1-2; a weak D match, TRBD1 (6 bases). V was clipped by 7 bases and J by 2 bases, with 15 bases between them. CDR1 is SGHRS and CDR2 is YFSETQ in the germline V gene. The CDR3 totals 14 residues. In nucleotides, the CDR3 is TGCGCCAGCCATCTAGGGGGGGCGAACTATGGCTACACCTTC. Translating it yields CASHLGGANYGYTF.

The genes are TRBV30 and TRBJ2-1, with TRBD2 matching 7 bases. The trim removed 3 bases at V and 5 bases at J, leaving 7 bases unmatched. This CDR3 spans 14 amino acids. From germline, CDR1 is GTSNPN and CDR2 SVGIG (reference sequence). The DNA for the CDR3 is TGTGCCTGGAGCCCGGGACTACCGAACAATGAGCAGTTCTTC. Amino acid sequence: CAWSPGLPNNEQFF.

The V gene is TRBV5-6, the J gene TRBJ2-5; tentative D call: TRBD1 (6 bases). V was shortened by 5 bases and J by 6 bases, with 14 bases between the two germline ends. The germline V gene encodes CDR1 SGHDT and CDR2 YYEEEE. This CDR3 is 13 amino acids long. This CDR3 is CASRATGLQTQYF. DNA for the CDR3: TGTGCCAGCAGAGCTACAGGGCTGCAGACCCAGTACTTC. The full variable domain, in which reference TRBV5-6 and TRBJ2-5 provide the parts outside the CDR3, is DAGVTQSPTHLIKTRGQQVTLRCSPKSGHDTVSWYQQALGQGPQFIFQYYEEEERQRGNFPDRFSGHQFPNYSSELNVNALLLGDSALYLCASRATGLQTQYFGPGTRLLVL.

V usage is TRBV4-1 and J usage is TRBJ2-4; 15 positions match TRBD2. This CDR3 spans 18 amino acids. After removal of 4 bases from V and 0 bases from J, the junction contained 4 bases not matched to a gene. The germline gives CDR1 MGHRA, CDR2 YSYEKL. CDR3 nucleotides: TGCGCCAGCAGCCCCGGACTAGCGGGAGGGAGAGCCAAAAACATTCAGTACTTC. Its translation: CASSPGLAGGRAKNIQYF.

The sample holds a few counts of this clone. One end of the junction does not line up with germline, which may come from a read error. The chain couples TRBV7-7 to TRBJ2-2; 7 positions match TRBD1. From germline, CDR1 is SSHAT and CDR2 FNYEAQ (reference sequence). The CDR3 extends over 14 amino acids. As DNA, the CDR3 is TGTGCTAGCAGCGCGAACAGGGGAACCGGGGAGCTGTTTTTT. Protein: CASSANRGTGELFF.

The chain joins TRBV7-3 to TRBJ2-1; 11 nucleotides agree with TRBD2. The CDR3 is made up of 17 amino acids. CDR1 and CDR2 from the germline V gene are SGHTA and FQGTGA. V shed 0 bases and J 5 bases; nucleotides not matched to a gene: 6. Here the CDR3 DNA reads TGTGCCAGCAGCTTAACGTCGGCTAGCGGGAGGAACAATGAGCAGTTCTTC. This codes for CASSLTSASGRNNEQFF.

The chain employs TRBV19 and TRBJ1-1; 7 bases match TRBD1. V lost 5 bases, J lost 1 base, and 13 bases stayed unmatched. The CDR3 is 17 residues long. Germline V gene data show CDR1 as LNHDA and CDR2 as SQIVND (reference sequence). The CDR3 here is CASSPYKRRGRNTEAFF. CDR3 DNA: TGTGCCAGTAGTCCGTACAAAAGGAGGGGGCGGAACACTGAAGCTTTCTTT. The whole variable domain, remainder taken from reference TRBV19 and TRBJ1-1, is DGGITQSPKYLFRKEGQNVTLSCEQNLNHDAMYWYRQDPGQGLRLIYYSQIVNDFQKGDIAEGYSVSREKKESFPLTVTSAQKNPTAFYLCASSPYKRRGRNTEAFFGQGTRLTVV.

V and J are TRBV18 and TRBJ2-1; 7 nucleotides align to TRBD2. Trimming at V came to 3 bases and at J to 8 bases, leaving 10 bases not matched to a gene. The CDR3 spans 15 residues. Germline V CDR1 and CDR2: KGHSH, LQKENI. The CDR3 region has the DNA TGTGCCAGCTCACCGGCGGCGGGAGTTTTAGATGAGCAGTTCTTC. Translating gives CASSPAAGVLDEQFF.

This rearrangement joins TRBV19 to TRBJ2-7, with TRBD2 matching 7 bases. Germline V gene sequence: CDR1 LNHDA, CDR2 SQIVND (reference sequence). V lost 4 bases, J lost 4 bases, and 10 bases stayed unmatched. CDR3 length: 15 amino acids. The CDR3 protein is CASSKPLADLYEQYF. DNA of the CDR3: TGTGCCAGTAGTAAACCCCTAGCGGACCTATACGAGCAGTACTTC.

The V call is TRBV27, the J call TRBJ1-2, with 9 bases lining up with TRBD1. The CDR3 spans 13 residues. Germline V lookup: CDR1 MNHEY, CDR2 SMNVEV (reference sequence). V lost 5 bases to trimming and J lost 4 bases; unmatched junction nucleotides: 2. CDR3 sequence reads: CASSQDRGYGYTF. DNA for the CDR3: TGTGCCAGCAGTCAGGACAGGGGCTATGGCTACACCTTC.

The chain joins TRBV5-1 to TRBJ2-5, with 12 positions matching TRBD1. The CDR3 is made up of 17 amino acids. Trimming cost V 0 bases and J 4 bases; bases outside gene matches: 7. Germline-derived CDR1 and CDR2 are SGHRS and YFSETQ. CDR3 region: CASSLGGTGGAGETQYF. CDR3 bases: TGCGCCAGCAGCTTGGGCGGGACAGGGGGCGCCGGAGAGACCCAGTACTTC. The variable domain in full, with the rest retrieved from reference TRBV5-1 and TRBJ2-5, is KAGVTQTPRYLIKTRGQQVTLSCSPISGHRSVSWYQQTPGQGLQFLFEYFSETQRNKGNFPGRFSGRQFSNSRSEMNVSTLELGDSALYLCASSLGGTGGAGETQYFGPGTRLLVL.

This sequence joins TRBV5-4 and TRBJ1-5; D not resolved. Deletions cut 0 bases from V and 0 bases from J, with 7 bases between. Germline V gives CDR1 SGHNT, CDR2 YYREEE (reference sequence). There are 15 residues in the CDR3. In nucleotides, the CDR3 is TGTGCCAGCAGCTTGGACGGTGATAGCAATCAGCCCCAGCATTTT. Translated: CASSLDGDSNQPQHF.

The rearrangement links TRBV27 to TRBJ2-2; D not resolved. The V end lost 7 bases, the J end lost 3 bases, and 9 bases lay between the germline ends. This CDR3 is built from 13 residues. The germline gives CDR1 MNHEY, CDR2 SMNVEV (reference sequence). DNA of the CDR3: TGTGCCAGCACCCCCTCCCACACCGGGGAGCTGTTTTTT. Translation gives CASTPSHTGELFF.

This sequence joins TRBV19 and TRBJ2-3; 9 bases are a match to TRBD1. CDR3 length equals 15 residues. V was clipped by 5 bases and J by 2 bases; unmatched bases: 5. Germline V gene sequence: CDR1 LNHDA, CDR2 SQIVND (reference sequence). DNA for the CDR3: TGTGCCAGTAGTCGGACAGGGGACCCCACAGATACGCAGTATTTT. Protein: CASSRTGDPTDTQYF.

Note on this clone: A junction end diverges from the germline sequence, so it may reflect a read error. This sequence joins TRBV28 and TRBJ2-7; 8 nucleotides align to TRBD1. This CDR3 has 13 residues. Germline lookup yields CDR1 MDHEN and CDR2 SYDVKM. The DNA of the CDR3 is TGTGCCAGCAGTCTATGGACAGGGTGGGAGCAGTACTTC. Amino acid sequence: CASSLWTGWEQYF.

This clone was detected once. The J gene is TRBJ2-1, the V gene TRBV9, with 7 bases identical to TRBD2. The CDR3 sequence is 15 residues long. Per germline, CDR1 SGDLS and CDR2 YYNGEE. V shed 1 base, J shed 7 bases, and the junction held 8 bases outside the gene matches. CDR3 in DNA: TGTGCCAGCAGCGTAAGTGGGAGGGCCGGAAATGAGCAGTTCTTC. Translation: CASSVSGRAGNEQFF.

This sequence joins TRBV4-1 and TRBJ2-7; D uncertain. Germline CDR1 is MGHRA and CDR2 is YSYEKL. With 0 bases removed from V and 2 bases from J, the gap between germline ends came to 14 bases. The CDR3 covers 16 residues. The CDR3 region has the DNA TGCGCCAGCAGCCAAGACATTACCAGGCCTACCTACGAGCAGTACTTC. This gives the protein CASSQDITRPTYEQYF.

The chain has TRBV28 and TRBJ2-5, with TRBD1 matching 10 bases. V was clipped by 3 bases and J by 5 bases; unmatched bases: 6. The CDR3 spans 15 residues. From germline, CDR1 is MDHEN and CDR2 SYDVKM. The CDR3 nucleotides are TGTGCCAGCAGTTTCCACGGACAGGGGGTGGAGACCCAGTACTTC. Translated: CASSFHGQGVETQYF.

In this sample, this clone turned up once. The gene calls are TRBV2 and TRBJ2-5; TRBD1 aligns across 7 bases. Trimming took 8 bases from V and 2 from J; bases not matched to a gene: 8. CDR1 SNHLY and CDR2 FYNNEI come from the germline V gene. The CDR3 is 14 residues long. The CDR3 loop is CASARDRIQETQYF. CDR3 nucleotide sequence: TGTGCCAGCGCCCGGGACAGAATACAAGAGACCCAGTACTTC.

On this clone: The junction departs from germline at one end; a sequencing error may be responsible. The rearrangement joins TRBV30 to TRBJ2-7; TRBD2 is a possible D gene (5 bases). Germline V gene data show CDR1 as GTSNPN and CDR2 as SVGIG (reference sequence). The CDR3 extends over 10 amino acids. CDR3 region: CAWSVLGRDF. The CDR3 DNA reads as TGTGCCTGGAGTGTACTAGGAAGGGACTTC.

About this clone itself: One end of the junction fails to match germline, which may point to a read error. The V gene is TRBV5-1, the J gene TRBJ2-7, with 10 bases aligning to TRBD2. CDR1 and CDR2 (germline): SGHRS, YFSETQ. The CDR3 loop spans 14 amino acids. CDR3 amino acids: CASSPTTGTSVVDF. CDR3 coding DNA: TGCGCCAGCAGCCCGACCACCGGGACTAGCGTAGTTGATTTC.

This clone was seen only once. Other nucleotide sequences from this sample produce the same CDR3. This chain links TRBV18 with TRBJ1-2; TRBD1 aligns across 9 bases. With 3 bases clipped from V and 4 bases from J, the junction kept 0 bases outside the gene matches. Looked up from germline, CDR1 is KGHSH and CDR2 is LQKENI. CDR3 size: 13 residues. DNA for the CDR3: TGTGCCAGCTCACCGGACAGGGGCTATGGCTACACCTTC. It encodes CASSPDRGYGYTF.

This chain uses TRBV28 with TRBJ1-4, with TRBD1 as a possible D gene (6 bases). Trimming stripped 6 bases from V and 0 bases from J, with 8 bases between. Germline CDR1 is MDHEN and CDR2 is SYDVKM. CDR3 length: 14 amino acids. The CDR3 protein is CASSGQSTNEKLFF. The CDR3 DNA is TGTGCCAGCAGCGGACAGTCAACTAATGAAAAACTGTTTTTT.

The CDR3 loop is CASSFTGGDYGYTF. CDR3 nucleotide sequence: TGTGCCAGCAGCTTTACAGGGGGGGACTATGGCTACACCTTC. The chain is built from TRBV11-2 and TRBJ1-2, with 8 bases lining up with TRBD1. The CDR3 has 14 residues. V was pared by 3 bases and J by 3 bases, with 3 bases of the junction left unmatched. The germline gives CDR1 SGHAT, CDR2 FQNNGV. Full variable domain (outside the CDR3, taken from reference TRBV11-2 and TRBJ1-2): EAGVAQSPRYKIIEKRQSVAFWCNPISGHATLYWYQQILGQGPKLLIQFQNNGVVDDSQLPKDRFSAERLKGVDSTLKIQPAKLEDSAVYLCASSFTGGDYGYTFGSGTRLTVV.

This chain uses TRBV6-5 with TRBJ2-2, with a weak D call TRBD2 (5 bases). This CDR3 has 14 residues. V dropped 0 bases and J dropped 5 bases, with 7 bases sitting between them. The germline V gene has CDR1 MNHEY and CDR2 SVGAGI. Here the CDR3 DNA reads TGTGCCAGCAGTTACTCGACGGGAACCGGGGAGCTGTTTTTT. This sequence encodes CASSYSTGTGELFF.

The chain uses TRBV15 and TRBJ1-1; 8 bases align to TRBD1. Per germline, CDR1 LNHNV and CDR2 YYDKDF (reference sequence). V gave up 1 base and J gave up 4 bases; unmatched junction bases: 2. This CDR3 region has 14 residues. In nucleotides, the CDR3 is TGTGCCACCAGCAGAGGCGACAGGGGCACTGAAGCTTTCTTT. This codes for CATSRGDRGTEAFF.

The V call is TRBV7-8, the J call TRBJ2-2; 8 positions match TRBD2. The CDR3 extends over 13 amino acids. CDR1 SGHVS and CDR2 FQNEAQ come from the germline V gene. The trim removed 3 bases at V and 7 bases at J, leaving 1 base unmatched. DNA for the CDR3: TGTGCCAGCAGCTTTCGGGAGGGCGGGGAGCTGTTTTTT. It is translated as CASSFREGGELFF.